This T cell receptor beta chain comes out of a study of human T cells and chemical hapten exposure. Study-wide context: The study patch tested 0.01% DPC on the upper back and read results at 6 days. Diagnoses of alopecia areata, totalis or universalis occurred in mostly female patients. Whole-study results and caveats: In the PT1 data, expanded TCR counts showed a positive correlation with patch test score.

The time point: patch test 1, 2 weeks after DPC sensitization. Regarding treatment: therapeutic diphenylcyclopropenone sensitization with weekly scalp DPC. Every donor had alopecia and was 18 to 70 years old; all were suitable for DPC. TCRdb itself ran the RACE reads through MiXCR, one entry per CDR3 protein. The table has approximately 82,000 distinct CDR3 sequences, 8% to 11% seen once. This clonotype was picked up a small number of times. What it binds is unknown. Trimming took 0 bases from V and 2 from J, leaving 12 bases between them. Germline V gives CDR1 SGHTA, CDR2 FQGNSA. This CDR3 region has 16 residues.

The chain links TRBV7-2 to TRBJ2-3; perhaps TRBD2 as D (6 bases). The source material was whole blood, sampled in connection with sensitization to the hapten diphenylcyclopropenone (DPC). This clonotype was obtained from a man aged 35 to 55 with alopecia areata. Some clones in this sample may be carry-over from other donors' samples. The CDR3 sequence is CASSLAGSGPTDTQYF. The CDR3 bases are TGTGCCAGCAGCTTAGCGGGTAGCGGACCCACAGATACGCAGTATTTT. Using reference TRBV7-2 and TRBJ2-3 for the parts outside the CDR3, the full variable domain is GAGVSQSPSNKVTEKGKDVELRCDPISGHTALYWYRQSLGQGLEFLIYFQGNSAPDKSGLPSDRFSAERTGGSVSTLTIQRTQQEDSAVYLCASSLAGSGPTDTQYFGPGTRLTVL.